This TCR beta chain came from a study of glioma-infiltrating T cells. Trimming cost V 1 base and J 5 bases; bases outside gene matches: 4. Germline CDR1 is MDHEN and CDR2 is SYDVKM. The CDR3 consists of 16 residues. This clonotype was picked up a small number of times. The iRepertoire nested amplicon-rescue multiplex PCR amplified TCR alpha and beta CDR3s from RNA. TCRdb re-called the multiplex PCR reads with MiXCR, one entry per CDR3 protein. This sample has 150,000 to 200,000 distinct CDR3 sequences, with around 42% found just once. Sequenced material: glioma tissue, nonneoplastic brain tissue, or PBMCs (not recorded which). The chain is built from TRBV28 and TRBJ1-6, with TRBD1 matching over 8 bases. The origin of this receptor is a human donor with low-grade glioma or glioblastoma, undergoing nonglioma brain surgery, or in good health (not recorded which). The CDR3 reads CASSLFGQGNNSPLHF. The CDR3 DNA reads TGTGCCAGCAGTTTATTCGGACAGGGAAATAATTCACCCCTCCACTTT.